This T cell receptor beta chain stems from a study of CD8 T cells in Susac syndrome. Looked up from germline, CDR1 is SGHTA and CDR2 is FQGNSA. This CDR3 is built from 16 residues. V lost 2 bases to trimming and J lost 5 bases, with 16 bases between them. CD8+ and CD4+ T cells from blood underwent TCR beta sequencing. Healthy donors served as the controls. They were matched for age and sex. Reverse transcription of about 0.5 to 1 ug RNA used random hexamers. Across 54 Vbeta and 13 Jbeta, immunoSEQ multiplex PCR amplified TCR beta CDR3. TCRdb passed the immunoSEQ multiplex PCR reads through MiXCR, listing each CDR3 protein once. The data show some 180,000 distinct CDR3 sequences, 85% to 95% seen once.

Material for sequencing was CD4+ T cells from PBMCs. This receptor was taken from a human donor in good health. The V gene is TRBV7-2, the J gene TRBJ1-5; TRBD1 might be the D (6 bases). The CDR3 DNA reads TGTGCCAGCAGCTTATCAACAGGGTGGTCCGATCAGCCCCAGCATTTT. As protein: CASSLSTGWSDQPQHF. Combining the CDR3 with reference TRBV7-2 and TRBJ1-5 gives the whole variable domain GAGVSQSPSNKVTEKGKDVELRCDPISGHTALYWYRQSLGQGLEFLIYFQGNSAPDKSGLPSDRFSAERTGGSVSTLTIQRTQQEDSAVYLCASSLSTGWSDQPQHFGDGTRLSIL.